This T cell receptor (beta chain) derives from a study of spatial heterogeneity in lung cancer. In the library, each TCR cDNA molecule bore its own unique molecular identifier. One entry per CDR3 protein results from TCRdb running MiXCR on the 5' RACE reads. This table has some 32,000 distinct CDR3 sequences, 8% to 13% appearing once. Study findings and constraints: Resection saw ubiquitous expanded tumor TCRs appear in blood more than follow-up did.

At least ten counts were recorded for this clonotype. Its matching antigen is unknown. Time point denoted: blood at routine non-recurrence follow-up after resection. TCRs were sequenced from unsorted whole RNA of tumor, nontumor lung or PBMC. The CDR3 contains 18 residues. Trimming cost V 5 bases and J 4 bases; bases outside gene matches: 14. The V gene's germline CDR1 is SGHTA and CDR2 FQGNSA. The sequence was obtained from a female donor with early-stage non-small cell lung cancer. The specimen comprised PBMCs, sampled at follow-up. The chain has TRBV7-2 and TRBJ2-4; 10 positions match TRBD2. The CDR3 region is CASSQKALAGEKKNIQYF. For the CDR3, the DNA is TGTGCCAGCAGCCAGAAAGCTCTAGCGGGGGAGAAAAAAAACATTCAGTACTTC.